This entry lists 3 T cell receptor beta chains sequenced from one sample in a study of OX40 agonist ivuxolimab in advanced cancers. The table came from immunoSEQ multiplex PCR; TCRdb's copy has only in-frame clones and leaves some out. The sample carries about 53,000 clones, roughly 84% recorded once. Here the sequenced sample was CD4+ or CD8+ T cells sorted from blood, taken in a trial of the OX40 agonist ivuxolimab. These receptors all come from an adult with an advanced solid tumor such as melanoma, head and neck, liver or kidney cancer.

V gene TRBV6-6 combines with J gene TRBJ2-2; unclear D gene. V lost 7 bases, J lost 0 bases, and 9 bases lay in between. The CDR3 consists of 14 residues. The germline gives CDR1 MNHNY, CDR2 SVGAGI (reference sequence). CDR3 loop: CASTREANTGELFF. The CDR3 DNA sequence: TGTGCCAGCACGCGAGAGGCGAACACCGGGGAGCTGTTTTTT.

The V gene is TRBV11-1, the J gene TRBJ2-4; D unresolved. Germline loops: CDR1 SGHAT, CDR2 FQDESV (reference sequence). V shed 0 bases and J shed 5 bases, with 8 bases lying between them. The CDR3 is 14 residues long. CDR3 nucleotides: TGTGCCAGCAGCTTAGCGCTTCTGGAAAACATTCAGTACTTC. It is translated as CASSLALLENIQYF.

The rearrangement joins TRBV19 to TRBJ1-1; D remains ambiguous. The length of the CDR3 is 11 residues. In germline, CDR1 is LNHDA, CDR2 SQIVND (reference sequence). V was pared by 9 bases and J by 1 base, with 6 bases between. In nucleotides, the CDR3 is TGTGCCAGCCTAAAGAACACTGAAGCTTTCTTT. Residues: CASLKNTEAFF.